This paragraph covers one TCR beta chain sequence. The germline V and J ends were trimmed by 6 bases and 2 bases, with 11 bases remaining between them. CDR3 size: 14 residues. The germline V gene has CDR1 LNHDA and CDR2 SQIVND (reference sequence). Clinical histories supplied by participants themselves formed the basis of cohort assignment. Original processing notes: Estimates of nucleated cell counts were drawn from the amplification of reference gene primers. Assay used: immunoSEQ multiplex PCR; TCRdb lists only in-frame clones, some missing. V, J and clone size are those of that table, while D and trimming were read from the DNA. Here the sample spans 200,000 to 300,000 clones, about 87% being singletons. The data were obtained in a study of blood T cell repertoires in COVID-19.

This chain uses TRBV19 with TRBJ2-1; TRBD1 might be the D (6 bases). Sequencing input: PBMCs or T cells enriched from blood (not recorded which). This TCR derives from a woman in her thirties or forties who had been exposed to COVID-19. In DNA form, the CDR3 reads TGTGCCAGTAGGAATGGGGGCGCCTACAATGAGCAGTTCTTC. As protein: CASRNGGAYNEQFF.